A selection of T cell receptor beta chains follows, all from one sample in a study of T-cell memory formation after mild COVID-19. TCRdb re-analysed the 5' RACE reads in MiXCR, keeping a single row per CDR3 protein. This sample has some 350,000 distinct CDR3 sequences; about an eighth occur once, and the top ten carry about 21%. Sequencing input: PBMCs or a T cell subset sorted from them (not recorded which). These receptor sequences come from a man younger than 35 who had mild COVID-19 (a few samples of this study predate the infection). Cell type and time point are not known. CDR3s include the opening cysteine and the closing phenylalanine or tryptophan. The order of the fields is V gene, CDR3 protein.

>TRBV18
CASSPGPHYEQYF
>TRBV10-3
CAISESVGGEQFF
>TRBV7-9
CASSLVGTARDTQYF
>TRBV7-9
CASSLGVLDEQYF
>TRBV29-1
CSVLRTGAQETQYF
>TRBV20-1
CSATREDTQYF
>TRBV24-1
CATSDPGTGGYTF
>TRBV11-2
CASSSSSGGRFTGELFF
>TRBV2
CASSEQGRVGNIQYF
>TRBV5-6
CASSPGTALGYTF
>TRBV20-1
CSARPNLNSPLHF
>TRBV20-1
CSAKRQVSTDTQYF